This T cell receptor (beta chain) comes out of a study of CD8 T cells in Susac syndrome. As to this clonotype: Its matching antigen is unknown.

Overall study results and limits: The study conceded that its TCR sequencing and HLA analysis involved relatively few individuals.

Random hexamers primed reverse transcription of about 0.5 to 1 ug RNA. Across 54 Vbeta and 13 Jbeta, immunoSEQ multiplex PCR amplified TCR beta CDR3. A single record per CDR3 protein comes from TCRdb applying MiXCR to the immunoSEQ multiplex PCR reads. The sample includes 150,000 to 200,000 distinct CDR3 sequences, around 94% of them seen just once. CD8+ and CD4+ T cells were negatively isolated; TEMRA cells were FACS-enriched. The material sequenced was CD4+ T cells from PBMCs. The receptor comes from a human donor in good health.

The CDR3, as DNA: TGTGCCAGCAGCTTAGAAAGGACTAGAAACAATGAGCAGTTCTTC. Amino acids: CASSLERTRNNEQFF. The chain uses TRBV7-2 and TRBJ2-1, with 7 bases aligning to TRBD2. CDR3 length: 15 amino acids. Germline-derived CDR1 and CDR2 are SGHTA and FQGNSA. V trimming: 1 base; J trimming: 5 bases; junction bases outside the gene matches: 5. Variable domain in full (rest from reference TRBV7-2 and TRBJ2-1): GAGVSQSPSNKVTEKGKDVELRCDPISGHTALYWYRQSLGQGLEFLIYFQGNSAPDKSGLPSDRFSAERTGGSVSTLTIQRTQQEDSAVYLCASSLERTRNNEQFFGPGTRLTVL.